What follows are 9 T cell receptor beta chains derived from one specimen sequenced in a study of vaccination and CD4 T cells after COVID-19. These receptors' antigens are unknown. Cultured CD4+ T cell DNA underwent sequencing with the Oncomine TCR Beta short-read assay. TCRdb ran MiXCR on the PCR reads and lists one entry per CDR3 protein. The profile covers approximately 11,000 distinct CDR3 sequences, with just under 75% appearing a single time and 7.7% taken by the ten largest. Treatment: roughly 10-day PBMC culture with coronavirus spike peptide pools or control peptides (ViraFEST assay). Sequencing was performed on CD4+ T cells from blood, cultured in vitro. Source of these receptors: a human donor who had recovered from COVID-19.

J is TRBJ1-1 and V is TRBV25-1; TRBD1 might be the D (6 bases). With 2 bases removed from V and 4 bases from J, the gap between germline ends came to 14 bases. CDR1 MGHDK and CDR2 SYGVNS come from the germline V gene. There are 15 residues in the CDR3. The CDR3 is CASSENRGRGTEAFF. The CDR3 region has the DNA TGTGCCAGCAGTGAAAATAGAGGCAGGGGCACTGAAGCTTTCTTT. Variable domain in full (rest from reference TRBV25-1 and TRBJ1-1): EADIYQTPRYLVIGTGKKITLECSQTMGHDKMYWYQQDPGMELHLIHYSYGVNSTEKGDLSSESTVSRIRTEHFPLTLESARPSHTSQYLCASSENRGRGTEAFFGQGTRLTVV.

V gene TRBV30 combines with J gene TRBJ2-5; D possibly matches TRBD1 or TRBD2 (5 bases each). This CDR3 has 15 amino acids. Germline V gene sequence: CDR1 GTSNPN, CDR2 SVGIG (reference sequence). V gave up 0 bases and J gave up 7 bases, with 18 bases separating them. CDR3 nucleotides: TGTGCCTGGAGTGTCGTTGTGGTCGGGACCGGGACCCAGTACTTC. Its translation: CAWSVVVVGTGTQYF.

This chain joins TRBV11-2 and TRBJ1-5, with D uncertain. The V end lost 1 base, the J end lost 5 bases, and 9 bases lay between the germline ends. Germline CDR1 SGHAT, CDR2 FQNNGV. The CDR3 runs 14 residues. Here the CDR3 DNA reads TGTGCCAGCAGCTTAGGTTCCGGGGATCAGCCCCAGCATTTT. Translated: CASSLGSGDQPQHF.

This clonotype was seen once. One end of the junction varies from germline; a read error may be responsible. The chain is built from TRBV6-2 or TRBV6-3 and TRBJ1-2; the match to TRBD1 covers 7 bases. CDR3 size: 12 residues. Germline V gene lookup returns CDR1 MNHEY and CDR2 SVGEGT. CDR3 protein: CASRSSGTELNF. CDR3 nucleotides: TGTGCCAGCAGATCTTCCGGGACAGAGCTTAACTTC.

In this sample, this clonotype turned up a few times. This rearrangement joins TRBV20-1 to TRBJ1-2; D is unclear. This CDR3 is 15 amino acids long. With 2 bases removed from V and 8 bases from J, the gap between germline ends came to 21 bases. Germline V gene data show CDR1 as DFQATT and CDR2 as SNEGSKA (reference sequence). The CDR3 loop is CSARSPRGPHGGYTF. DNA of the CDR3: TGCAGTGCTAGATCCCCCCGAGGCCCACACGGCGGCTACACCTTC.

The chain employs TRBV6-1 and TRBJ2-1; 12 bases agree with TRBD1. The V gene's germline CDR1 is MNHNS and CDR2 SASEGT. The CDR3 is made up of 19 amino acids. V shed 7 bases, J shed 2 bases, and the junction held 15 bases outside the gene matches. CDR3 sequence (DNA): TGTGCCAGCATCCGGGGGACAGGGGGCTCAGGTCTCACCTACAATGAGCAGTTCTTC. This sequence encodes CASIRGTGGSGLTYNEQFF.

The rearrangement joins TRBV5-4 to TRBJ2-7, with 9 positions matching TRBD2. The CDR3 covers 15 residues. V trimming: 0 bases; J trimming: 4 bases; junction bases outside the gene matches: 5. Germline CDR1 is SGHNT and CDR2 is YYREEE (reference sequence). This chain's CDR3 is CASSLAGLAQYEQYF. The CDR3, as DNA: TGTGCCAGCAGCTTGGCCGGACTAGCGCAGTACGAGCAGTACTTC.

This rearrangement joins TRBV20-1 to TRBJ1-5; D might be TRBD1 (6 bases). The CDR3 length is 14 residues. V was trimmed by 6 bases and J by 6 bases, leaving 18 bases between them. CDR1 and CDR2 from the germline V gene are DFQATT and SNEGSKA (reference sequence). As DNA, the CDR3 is TGCAGTGCACGGGGGGGGGCGCTGGGTCAGCCCCAGCATTTT. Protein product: CSARGGALGQPQHF.

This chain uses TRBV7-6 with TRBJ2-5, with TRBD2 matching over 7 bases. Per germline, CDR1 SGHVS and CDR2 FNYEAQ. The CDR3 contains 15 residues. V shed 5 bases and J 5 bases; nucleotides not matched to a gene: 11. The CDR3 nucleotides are TGTGCCAGCAGCGGGCAGGGTAGGGGAGGGGAGACCCAGTACTTC. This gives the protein CASSGQGRGGETQYF.